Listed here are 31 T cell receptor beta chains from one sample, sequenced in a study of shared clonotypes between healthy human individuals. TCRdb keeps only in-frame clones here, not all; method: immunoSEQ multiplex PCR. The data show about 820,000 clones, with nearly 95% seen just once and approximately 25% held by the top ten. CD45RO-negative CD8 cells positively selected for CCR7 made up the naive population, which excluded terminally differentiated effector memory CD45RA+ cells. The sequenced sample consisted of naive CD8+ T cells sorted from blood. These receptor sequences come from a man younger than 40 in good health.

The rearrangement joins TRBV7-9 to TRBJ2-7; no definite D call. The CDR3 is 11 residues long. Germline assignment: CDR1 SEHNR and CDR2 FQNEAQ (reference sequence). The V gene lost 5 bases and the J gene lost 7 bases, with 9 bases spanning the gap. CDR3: CASSPLREQYF. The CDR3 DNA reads TGTGCCAGCAGCCCACTCCGGGAGCAGTACTTC.

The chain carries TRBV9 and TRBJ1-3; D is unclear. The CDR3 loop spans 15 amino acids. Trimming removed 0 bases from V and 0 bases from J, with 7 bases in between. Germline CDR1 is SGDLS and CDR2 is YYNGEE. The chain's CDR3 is CASSVGAASGNTIYF. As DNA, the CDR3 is TGTGCCAGCAGCGTAGGGGCAGCCTCTGGAAACACCATATATTTT.

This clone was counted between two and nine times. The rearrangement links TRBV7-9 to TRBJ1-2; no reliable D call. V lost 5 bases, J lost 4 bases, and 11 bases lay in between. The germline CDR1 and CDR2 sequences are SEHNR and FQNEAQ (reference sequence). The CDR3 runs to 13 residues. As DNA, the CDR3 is TGTGCCAGCAGCCCCGGGGAAATCTATGGCTACACCTTC. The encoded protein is CASSPGEIYGYTF.

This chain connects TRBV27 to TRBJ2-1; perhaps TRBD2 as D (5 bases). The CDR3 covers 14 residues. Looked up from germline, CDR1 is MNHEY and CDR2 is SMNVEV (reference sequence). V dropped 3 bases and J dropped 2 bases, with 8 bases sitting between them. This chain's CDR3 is CASSFGVTYNEQFF. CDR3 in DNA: TGTGCCAGCAGTTTCGGGGTCACCTACAATGAGCAGTTCTTC.

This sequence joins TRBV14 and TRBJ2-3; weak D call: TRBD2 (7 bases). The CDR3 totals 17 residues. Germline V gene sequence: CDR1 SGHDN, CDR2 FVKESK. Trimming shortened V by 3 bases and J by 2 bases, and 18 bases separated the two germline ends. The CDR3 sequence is CASSHRGAGGITDTQYF. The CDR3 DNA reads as TGTGCCAGCAGCCACCGGGGGGCCGGGGGTATCACAGATACGCAGTATTTT.

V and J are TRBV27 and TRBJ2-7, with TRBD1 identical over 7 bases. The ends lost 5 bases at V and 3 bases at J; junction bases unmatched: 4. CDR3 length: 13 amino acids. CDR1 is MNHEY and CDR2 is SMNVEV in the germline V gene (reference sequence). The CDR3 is CASSPGQIYEQYF. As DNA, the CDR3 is TGTGCCAGCAGTCCGGGACAGATCTACGAGCAGTACTTC.

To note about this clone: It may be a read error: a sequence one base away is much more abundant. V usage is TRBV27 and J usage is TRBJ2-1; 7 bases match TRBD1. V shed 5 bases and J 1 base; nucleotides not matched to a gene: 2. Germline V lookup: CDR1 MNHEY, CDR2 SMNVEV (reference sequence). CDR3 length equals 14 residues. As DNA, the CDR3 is TGTGCCAGCAGTAACAGGGGTTCCTACAATGAGCAGTTCTTC. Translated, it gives CASSNRGSYNEQFF.

Here the CDR3 DNA reads TGTGCCAGCAGCTTGGTATCAGGGCCAGGGGAAAAACTGTTTTTT. Translating it yields CASSLVSGPGEKLFF. This chain uses TRBV5-6 with TRBJ1-4, with D possibly being TRBD1 (5 bases). Trimming left V 0 bases short and J 8 bases short, with 14 bases between. Germline-derived CDR1 and CDR2 are SGHDT and YYEEEE. The CDR3 is 15 residues long.

The chain's CDR3 is CASSFSTSTGGEQYF. Here the CDR3 DNA reads TGTGCCAGCAGCTTCTCAACATCCACAGGGGGCGAGCAGTACTTC. The genes are TRBV11-2 and TRBJ2-7; TRBD1 matches at 8 bases. Unmatched junction bases numbered 10, after V lost 3 bases and J lost 6 bases. The CDR3 extends over 15 amino acids. Germline CDR1 is SGHAT and CDR2 is FQNNGV.

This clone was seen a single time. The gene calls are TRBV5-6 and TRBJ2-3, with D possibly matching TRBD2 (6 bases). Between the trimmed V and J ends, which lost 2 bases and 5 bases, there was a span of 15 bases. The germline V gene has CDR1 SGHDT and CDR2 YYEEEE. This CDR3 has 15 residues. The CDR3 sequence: CASSFTREFGDTQYF. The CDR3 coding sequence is TGTGCCAGCAGCTTCACCCGGGAGTTTGGAGATACGCAGTATTTT.

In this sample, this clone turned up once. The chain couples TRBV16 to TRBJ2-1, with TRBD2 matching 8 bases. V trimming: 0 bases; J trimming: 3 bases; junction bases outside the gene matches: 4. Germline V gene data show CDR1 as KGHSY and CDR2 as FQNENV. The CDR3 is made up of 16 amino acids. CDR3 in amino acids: CASSQSRLASYNEQFF. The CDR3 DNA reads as TGTGCCAGCAGCCAATCCAGACTAGCGAGCTACAATGAGCAGTTCTTC. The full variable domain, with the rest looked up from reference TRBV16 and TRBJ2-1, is GEEVAQTPKHLVRGEGQKAKLYCAPIKGHSYVFWYQQVLKNEFKFLISFQNENVFDETGMPKERFSAKCLPNSPCSLEIQATKLEDSAVYFCASSQSRLASYNEQFFGPGTRLTVL.

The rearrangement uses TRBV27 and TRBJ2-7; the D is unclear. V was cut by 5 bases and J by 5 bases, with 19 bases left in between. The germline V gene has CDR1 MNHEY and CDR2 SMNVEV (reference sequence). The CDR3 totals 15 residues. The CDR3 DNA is TGTGCCAGCAGTACCCGGGTTGGGCTGGTTGACGAGCAGTACTTC. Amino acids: CASSTRVGLVDEQYF.

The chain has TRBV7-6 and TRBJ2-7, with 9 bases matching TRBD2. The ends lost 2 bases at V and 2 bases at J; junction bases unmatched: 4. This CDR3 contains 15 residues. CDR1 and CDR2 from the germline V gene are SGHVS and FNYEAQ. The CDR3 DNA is TGTGCCAGCAGCTTATTAGCGGGAGTGCCCTACGAGCAGTACTTC. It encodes CASSLLAGVPYEQYF.

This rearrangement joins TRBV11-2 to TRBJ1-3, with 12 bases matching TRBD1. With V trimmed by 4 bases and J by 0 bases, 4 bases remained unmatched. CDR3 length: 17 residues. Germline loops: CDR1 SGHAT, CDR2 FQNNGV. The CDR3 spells CASSYLGQGASGNTIYF. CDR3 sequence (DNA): TGTGCCAGCAGCTATCTGGGACAGGGGGCCTCTGGAAACACCATATATTTT. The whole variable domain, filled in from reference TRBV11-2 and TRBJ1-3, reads EAGVAQSPRYKIIEKRQSVAFWCNPISGHATLYWYQQILGQGPKLLIQFQNNGVVDDSQLPKDRFSAERLKGVDSTLKIQPAKLEDSAVYLCASSYLGQGASGNTIYFGEGSWLTVV.

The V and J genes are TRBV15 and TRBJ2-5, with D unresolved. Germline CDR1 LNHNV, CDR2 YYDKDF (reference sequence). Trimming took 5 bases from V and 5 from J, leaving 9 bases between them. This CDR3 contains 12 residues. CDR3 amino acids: CATSVRAETQYF. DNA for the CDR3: TGTGCCACCAGCGTAAGGGCCGAGACCCAGTACTTC.

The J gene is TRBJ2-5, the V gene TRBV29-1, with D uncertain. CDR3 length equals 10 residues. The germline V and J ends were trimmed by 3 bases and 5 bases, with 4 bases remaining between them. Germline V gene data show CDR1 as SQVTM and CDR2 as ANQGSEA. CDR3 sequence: CSVEPETQYF. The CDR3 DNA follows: TGCAGCGTTGAGCCTGAGACCCAGTACTTC.

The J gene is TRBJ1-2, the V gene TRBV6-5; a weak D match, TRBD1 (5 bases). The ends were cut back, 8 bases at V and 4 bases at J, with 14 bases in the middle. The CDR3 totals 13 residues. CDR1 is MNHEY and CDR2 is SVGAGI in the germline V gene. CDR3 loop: CASSMGRSYGYTF. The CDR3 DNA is TGTGCCAGCTCAATGGGACGGTCCTATGGCTACACCTTC.

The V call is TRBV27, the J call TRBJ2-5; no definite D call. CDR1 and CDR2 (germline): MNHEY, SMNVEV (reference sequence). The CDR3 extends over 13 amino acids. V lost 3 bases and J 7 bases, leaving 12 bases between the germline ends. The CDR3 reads CASSLSIGGTQYF. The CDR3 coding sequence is TGTGCCAGCAGTTTGTCTATAGGCGGGACCCAGTACTTC.

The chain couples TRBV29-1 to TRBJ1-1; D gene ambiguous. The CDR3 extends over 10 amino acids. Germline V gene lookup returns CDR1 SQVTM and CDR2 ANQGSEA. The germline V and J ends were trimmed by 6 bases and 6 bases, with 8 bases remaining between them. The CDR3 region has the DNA TGCAGCGTCCTAGCTCCTGAAGCTTTCTTT. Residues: CSVLAPEAFF.

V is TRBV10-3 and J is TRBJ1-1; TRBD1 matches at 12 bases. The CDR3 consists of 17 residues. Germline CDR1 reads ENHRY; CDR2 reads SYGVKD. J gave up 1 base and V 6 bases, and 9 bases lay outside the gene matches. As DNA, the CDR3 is TGTGCCATCAGCGATCCGGGACAGGGGGCGGAGAACACTGAAGCTTTCTTT. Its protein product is CAISDPGQGAENTEAFF.

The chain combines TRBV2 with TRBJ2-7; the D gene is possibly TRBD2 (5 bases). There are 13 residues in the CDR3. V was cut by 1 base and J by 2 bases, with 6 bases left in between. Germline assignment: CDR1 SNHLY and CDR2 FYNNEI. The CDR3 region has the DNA TGTGCCAGCAGTGAAGTGACTACCTACGAGCAGTACTTC. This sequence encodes CASSEVTTYEQYF.

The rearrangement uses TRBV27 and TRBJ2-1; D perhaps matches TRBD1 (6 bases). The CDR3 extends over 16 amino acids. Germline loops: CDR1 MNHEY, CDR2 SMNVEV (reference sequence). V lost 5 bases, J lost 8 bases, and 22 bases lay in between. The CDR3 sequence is CASSLLGGGAFDEQFF. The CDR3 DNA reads TGTGCCAGCAGTCTCTTAGGTGGGGGCGCCTTCGATGAGCAGTTCTTC.

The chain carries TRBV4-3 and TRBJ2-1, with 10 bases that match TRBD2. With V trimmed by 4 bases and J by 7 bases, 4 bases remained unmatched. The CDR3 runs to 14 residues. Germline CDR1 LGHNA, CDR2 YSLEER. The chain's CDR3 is CASSPGLAANEQFF. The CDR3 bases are TGCGCCAGCAGCCCCGGACTAGCGGCAAATGAGCAGTTCTTC.

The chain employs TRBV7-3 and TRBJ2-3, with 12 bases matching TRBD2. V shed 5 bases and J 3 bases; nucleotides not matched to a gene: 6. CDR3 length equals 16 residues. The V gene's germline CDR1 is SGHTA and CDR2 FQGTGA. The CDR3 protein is CASSDGTSGWTDTQYF. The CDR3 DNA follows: TGTGCCAGCAGCGATGGGACTAGCGGGTGGACAGATACGCAGTATTTT. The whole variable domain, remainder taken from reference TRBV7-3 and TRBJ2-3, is GAGVSQTPSNKVTEKGKYVELRCDPISGHTALYWYRQSLGQGPEFLIYFQGTGAADDSGLPNDRFFAVRPEGSVSTLKIQRTERGDSAVYLCASSDGTSGWTDTQYFGPGTRLTVL.

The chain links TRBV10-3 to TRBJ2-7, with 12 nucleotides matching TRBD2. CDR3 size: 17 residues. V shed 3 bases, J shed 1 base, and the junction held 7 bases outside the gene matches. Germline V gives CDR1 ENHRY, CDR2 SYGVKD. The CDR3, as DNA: TGTGCCATCAGTGAAAAGAGGACTAGCGGGATTTCCTACGAGCAGTACTTC. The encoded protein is CAISEKRTSGISYEQYF.

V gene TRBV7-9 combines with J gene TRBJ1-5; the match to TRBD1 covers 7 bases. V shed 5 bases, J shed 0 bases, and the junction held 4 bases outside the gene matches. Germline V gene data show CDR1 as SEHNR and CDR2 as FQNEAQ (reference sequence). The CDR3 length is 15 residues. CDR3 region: CASSKDRFSNQPQHF. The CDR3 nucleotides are TGTGCCAGCAGCAAGGACAGGTTTAGCAATCAGCCCCAGCATTTT.

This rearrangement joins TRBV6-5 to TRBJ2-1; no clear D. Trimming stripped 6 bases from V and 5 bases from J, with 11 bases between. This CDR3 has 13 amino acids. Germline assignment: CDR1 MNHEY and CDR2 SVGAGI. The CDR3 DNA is TGTGCCAGCAGCCTTATAGGAAACAATGAGCAGTTCTTC. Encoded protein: CASSLIGNNEQFF.

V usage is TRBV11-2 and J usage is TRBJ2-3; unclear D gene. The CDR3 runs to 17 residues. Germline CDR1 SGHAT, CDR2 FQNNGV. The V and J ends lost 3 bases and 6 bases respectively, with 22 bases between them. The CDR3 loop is CASSFGIGSSMADTQYF. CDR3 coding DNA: TGTGCCAGCAGCTTCGGAATTGGATCCTCTATGGCGGATACGCAGTATTTT.

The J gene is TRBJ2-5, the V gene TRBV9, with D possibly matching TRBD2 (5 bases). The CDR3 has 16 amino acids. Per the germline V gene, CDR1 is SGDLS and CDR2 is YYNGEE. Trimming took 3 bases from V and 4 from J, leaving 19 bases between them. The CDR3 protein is CASSEGLVSDSETQYF. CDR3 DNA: TGTGCCAGCAGCGAAGGGTTAGTTAGCGATTCAGAGACCCAGTACTTC.

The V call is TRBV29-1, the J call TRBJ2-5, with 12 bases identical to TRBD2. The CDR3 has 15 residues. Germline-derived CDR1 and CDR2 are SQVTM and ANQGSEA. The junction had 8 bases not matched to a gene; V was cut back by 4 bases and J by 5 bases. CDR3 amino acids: CSVVGLAGWEETQYF. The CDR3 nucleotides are TGCAGCGTTGTAGGACTAGCGGGATGGGAGGAGACCCAGTACTTC.

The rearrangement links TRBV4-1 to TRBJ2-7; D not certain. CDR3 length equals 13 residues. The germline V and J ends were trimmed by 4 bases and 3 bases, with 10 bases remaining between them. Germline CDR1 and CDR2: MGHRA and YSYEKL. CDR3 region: CASSPRIDYEQYF. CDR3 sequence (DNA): TGCGCCAGCAGCCCCCGAATAGACTACGAGCAGTACTTC.